These T cell receptor beta chains were read from a single sample in a study of T cell repertoires in cytomegalovirus infection. These receptors lack a known antigen. TCRdb re-called the reads through MiXCR, storing one row per CDR3 protein. The repertoire holds approximately 770,000 distinct CDR3 sequences, just under 30% seen once, with under 15% in the top ten. The sample here was cultured CD8+ T cells from PBMCs, taken from culture after CMV antigen stimulation. The receptors derive from a human donor in good health (CMV status not recorded). Some clones in this sample may be carry-over from other donors' samples. The CDR3 runs from the conserved cysteine through the conserved F or W.

>TRBV4-1
CASSLLTGSANTGELFF
>TRBV29-1
CSVETGRVTEAFF
>TRBV2
CASSERVGGSSYNEQFF
>TRBV4-3
CASRPDSSANYGYTF
>TRBV18
CVSSPGPPDLSGANVLTF
>TRBV12-3/TRBV12-4
CASSFFGSQNYEQYF
>TRBV10-2
CASTDRGQDYGYTF
>TRBV12-3/TRBV12-4
CASPPSTGNTDTQYF
>TRBV7-9
CASSFVPTDSPLHF
>TRBV4-1
CASSQDAGGNQPQHF
>TRBV6-5
CASSYSLAGGPTGNEQFF
>TRBV6-4
CASNIWDRPNTEAFF
>TRBV12-3/TRBV12-4
CASALGPYGYTF
>TRBV12-3/TRBV12-4
CASSLGKGHEQYF
>TRBV6-5
CASSYPFTGELFF
>TRBV7-4
CASNQSPNQPQHF
>TRBV7-8
CASSLEGKSSYEQYF
>TRBV9
CASSPAVSSYNEQFF
>TRBV9
CASSVALTSGDGGQETQYF
>TRBV14
CASSQDHTMNTEAFF
>TRBV28
CASSFRGGQGVKTQYF
>TRBV7-9
CASSSTEQGSSNEKLFF
>TRBV27
CASRPGQGLEKLFF
>TRBV4-1
CASSPTGTSAYNEQFF
>TRBV6-1
CASRPGLGYNEQFF
>TRBV4-2
CASSQELASGGYNEQFF
>TRBV7-6
CASSSPDRAMDEQFF
>TRBV6-1
CANREGRELNQPQHF
>TRBV25-1
CASSDYGGEQYF
>TRBV7-6
CASSPTGIPEAFF
>TRBV4-3
CASSHFSGPQGHNEQFF
>TRBV7-4
CASSRTPHDNEQFF
>TRBV25-1
CASSSQGNLGNTIYF
>TRBV29-1
CSGREGLNTEAFF
>TRBV19
CASSIPASGAAYNEQFF
>TRBV5-5
CASTLEEKLFF
>TRBV15
CATSRDPPGGGTDTQYF
>TRBV7-9
CASSFSGGAYSYNEQFF
>TRBV11-1
CASMWGTASYNEQFF
>TRBV9
CASSAPRWRGYTGELFF
>TRBV4-1
CASSQGTATYEQYF
>TRBV7-3
CASSLLGTGDNEQFF
>TRBV9
CASSVDDSGGPNTGELFF
>TRBV5-6
CASSRLQVYPDTQYF
>TRBV6-5
CASSYSEGSNQPQHF
>TRBV24-1
CATSAREVSNQPQHF
>TRBV6-5
CASRPGTGRAQHF
>TRBV4-3
CASSEGLAADNEQFF
>TRBV7-9
CASSLTGEAGEKLFF
>TRBV7-6
CASSPEPGQGAYGEQYF
>TRBV20-1
CSARDFQLGPYEQYF
>TRBV5-8
CASGGGGPPYNSPLHF
>TRBV27
CASSTGTRIETQYF